One and the same sample provided the 6 T cell receptor beta chains below, sequenced in a study of T-cell memory formation after mild COVID-19. TCRdb called the 5' RACE reads again in MiXCR, with one record for every CDR3 protein. This table holds 200,000 or so distinct CDR3 sequences, 9.5% found once. The material sequenced was PBMCs or a T cell subset sorted from them (not recorded which). These receptor sequences come from a man younger than 35 who had mild COVID-19 (a few samples of this study predate the infection). Cell type and time point are not known.

This clonotype appeared a few times. The chain carries TRBV11-1 and TRBJ1-1, with D uncertain. CDR1 and CDR2 (germline): SGHAT, FQDESV (reference sequence). V lost 3 bases to trimming and J lost 5 bases, with 7 bases between them. The CDR3 loop spans 12 amino acids. The CDR3 here is CASSFAGTEAFF. The CDR3, as DNA: TGTGCCAGCAGCTTCGCAGGAACTGAAGCTTTCTTT.

This clonotype has a count of ten or more. The genes are TRBV25-1 and TRBJ2-5; TRBD2 matches at 11 bases. V shed 3 bases and J 4 bases; nucleotides not matched to a gene: 4. This CDR3 has 15 amino acids. The germline CDR1 and CDR2 sequences are MGHDK and SYGVNS. The chain's CDR3 is CASSETSGVRETQYF. The CDR3 DNA sequence: TGTGCCAGCAGTGAGACTAGCGGGGTTCGAGAGACCCAGTACTTC.

This clonotype came up many times. The rearrangement joins TRBV28 to TRBJ1-5; D remains ambiguous. CDR3 length equals 15 residues. Trimming cost V 4 bases and J 1 base, with 11 bases left between them. From germline, CDR1 is MDHEN and CDR2 SYDVKM. CDR3 in amino acids: CASSSSDGSNQPQHF. DNA for the CDR3: TGTGCCAGCAGTTCCTCCGACGGGAGCAATCAGCCCCAGCATTTT.

This clonotype has just a few counts. The chain carries TRBV15 and TRBJ2-3; 7 bases map to TRBD2. The J segment lost 6 bases and the V segment lost 0 bases, leaving 9 bases of the junction unmatched. The CDR3 sequence is 16 residues long. The germline CDR1 and CDR2 sequences are LNHNV and YYDKDF (reference sequence). CDR3 bases: TGTGCCACCAGCAGAGACCTCCGCGGGGGATCGGATACGCAGTATTTT. Translating gives CATSRDLRGGSDTQYF.

J is TRBJ2-2 and V is TRBV4-1, with 7 bases matching TRBD1. This CDR3 has 17 residues. Germline V lookup: CDR1 MGHRA, CDR2 YSYEKL. J lost 0 bases, V lost 3 bases, and 7 bases had no gene match. The chain's CDR3 is CASSQPPGGPNTGELFF. The CDR3 coding sequence is TGCGCCAGCAGCCAGCCTCCAGGGGGTCCGAACACCGGGGAGCTGTTTTTT.

The chain links TRBV9 to TRBJ1-2; D remains unclear. The germline V and J ends were trimmed by 4 bases and 7 bases, with 17 bases remaining between them. The CDR3 has 14 amino acids. Looked up from germline, CDR1 is SGDLS and CDR2 is YYNGEE. As DNA, the CDR3 is TGTGCCAGCAGCCGAGATTCAGATTACGGTGGCTACACCTTC. It encodes CASSRDSDYGGYTF.